This T cell receptor beta chain was profiled in a study of blood T cell repertoires in COVID-19. The wider study: Acute and convalescent COVID-19 specimens originated in the United States, Italy and Spain.

V lost 4 bases, J lost 1 base, and 6 bases stayed unmatched. In germline, CDR1 is MDHEN, CDR2 SYDVKM. CDR3 size: 15 residues. Per the original data handling: Amplifying reference gene primers gave estimates of nucleated cell counts. Assay used: immunoSEQ multiplex PCR; TCRdb lists only in-frame clones, some missing. Clone size and the V and J calls come from that table; the DNA yielded D and trimming. The table includes just over 75,000 clones, 80% to 85% detected once. The material sequenced was peripheral blood. The source is a man in his forties or fifties with acute or convalescent COVID-19. The V gene is TRBV28, the J gene TRBJ1-1, with TRBD1 matching over 7 bases. The CDR3 here is CASSWLGTENTEAFF. The CDR3 DNA follows: TGTGCCAGCAGTTGGCTAGGGACAGAGAACACTGAAGCTTTCTTT.